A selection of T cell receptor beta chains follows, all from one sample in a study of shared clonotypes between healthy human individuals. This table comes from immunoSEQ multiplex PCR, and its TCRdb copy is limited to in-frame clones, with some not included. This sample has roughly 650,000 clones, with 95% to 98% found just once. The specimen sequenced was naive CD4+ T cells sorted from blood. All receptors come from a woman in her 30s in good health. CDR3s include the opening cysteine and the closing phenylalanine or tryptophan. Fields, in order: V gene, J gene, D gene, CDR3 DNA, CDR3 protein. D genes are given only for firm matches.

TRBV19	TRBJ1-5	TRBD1	TGTGCCAGTTGGGACAGGGTAAATCAGCCCCAGCATTTT	CASWDRVNQPQHF
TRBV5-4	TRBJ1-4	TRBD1	TGTGCCAGCAGCTACGGACAGGGAGGGGAAAAACTGTTTTTT	CASSYGQGGEKLFF
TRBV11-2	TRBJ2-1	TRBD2	TGTGCCAGCAGCCCACACTTAGCGGGAGCCAGGAATGAGCAGTTCTTC	CASSPHLAGARNEQFF
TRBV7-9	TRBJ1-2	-	TGTGCCAGCAGCCAATCCGACAGTCTCAACTATGGCTACACCTTC	CASSQSDSLNYGYTF
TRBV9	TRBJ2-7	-	TGTGCCAGCAGCGTAGGGGATCCCTCCTACGAGCAGTACTTC	CASSVGDPSYEQYF
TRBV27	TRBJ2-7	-	TGTGCCGGTACCTGTGGCCAGAGGCTTGAGCAGTACTTC	CAGTCGQRLEQYF
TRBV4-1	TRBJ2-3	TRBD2	TGCGCCAGCAGCCAAGTTCTCCTAGCGGGAGTAGTGCCAGATACGCAGTATTTT	CASSQVLLAGVVPDTQYF
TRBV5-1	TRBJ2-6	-	TGCGCCAGCAGCTTGGTCACGGGGTTAGGCGGGGCCAACGTCCTGACTTTC	CASSLVTGLGGANVLTF
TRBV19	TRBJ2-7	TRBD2	TGTGCCAGTAGTTCGGGACTAGCGGGGCACTACGAGCAGTACTTC	CASSSGLAGHYEQYF
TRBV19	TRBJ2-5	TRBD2	TGTGCCAGTAAGGCTAGCGGGAGGGGGCAAGAGACCCAGTACTTC	CASKASGRGQETQYF
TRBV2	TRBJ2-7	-	TGTGCCAGCAGTGGATGGGCCAGGTCTTCCTACGAGCAGTACTTC	CASSGWARSSYEQYF